The 9 T cell receptor beta chains listed next were all sequenced from one sample in a study of T-cell memory formation after mild COVID-19. From the 5' RACE reads, TCRdb called clonotypes with MiXCR, one entry per CDR3 protein. The sample includes approximately 440,000 distinct CDR3 sequences, 20% seen only once; the top ten take approximately 8.1%. Material for sequencing was PBMCs or a T cell subset sorted from them (not recorded which). The receptor source for this set is an adult woman who had mild COVID-19 (a few samples of this study predate the infection). Cell type and time point are not known.

This clonotype was found a few times. The chain has TRBV7-9 and TRBJ2-7, with D possibly being TRBD2 (5 bases). This CDR3 comprises 13 residues. Trimming removed 4 bases from V and 3 bases from J, with 10 bases in between. Per germline, CDR1 SEHNR and CDR2 FQNEAQ (reference sequence). CDR3 DNA sequence: TGTGCCAGCAGCTCCCTGAGCGGCTACGAGCAGTACTTC. Protein sequence: CASSSLSGYEQYF.

This clonotype has only a few counts. V is TRBV7-6 and J is TRBJ2-1; tentatively, D is TRBD2 (6 bases). The V end lost 1 base, the J end lost 8 bases, and 18 bases lay between the germline ends. This CDR3 has 16 residues. Germline V gives CDR1 SGHVS, CDR2 FNYEAQ. The CDR3 loop reads CASSLGGGLARDEQFF. CDR3 bases: TGTGCCAGCAGCTTAGGCGGAGGTCTAGCGAGGGATGAGCAGTTCTTC.

This clonotype was picked up a small number of times. J is TRBJ2-1 and V is TRBV11-3; D call uncertain. V lost 1 base and J 11 bases, leaving 12 bases between the germline ends. The CDR3 sequence is 13 residues long. Germline lookup yields CDR1 SGHNT and CDR2 YENEEA. For the CDR3, the DNA is TGTGCCAGCAGCTTAGGCCCACTCCTGAAGCAGTTCTTC. Translating it yields CASSLGPLLKQFF.

In DNA, the CDR3 is TGTGCCAGCAGGGTGGTGAGGAAATACAATGAGCAGTTCTTC. This codes for CASRVVRKYNEQFF. V usage is TRBV27 and J usage is TRBJ2-1; D remains ambiguous. Trimming removed 6 bases at V and 4 bases at J, with 13 bases between. The CDR3 covers 14 residues. Germline CDR1 reads MNHEY; CDR2 reads SMNVEV (reference sequence).

This clonotype was seen more than once but under ten times. V usage is TRBV5-1 and J usage is TRBJ2-1; 9 bases align to TRBD2. The trim removed 0 bases at V and 7 bases at J, leaving 8 bases unmatched. The CDR3 consists of 16 residues. Germline V gene data show CDR1 as SGHRS and CDR2 as YFSETQ. The CDR3 sequence: CASSLVPAGGRNEQFF. CDR3 nucleotides: TGCGCCAGCAGCTTGGTCCCAGCGGGGGGCCGGAATGAGCAGTTCTTC.

V usage is TRBV7-9 and J usage is TRBJ2-7; the match to TRBD1 covers 8 bases. Germline CDR1 reads SEHNR; CDR2 reads FQNEAQ (reference sequence). Germline trimming cut 2 bases from V and 7 bases from J; bases unmatched to any gene: 19. The CDR3 is 18 residues long. The CDR3 DNA reads TGTGCCAGCAGCTTATTTCCCTCGGGCCAGGGGGCATCGGGTGAGCAGTACTTC. Its translation: CASSLFPSGQGASGEQYF.

This clonotype has a handful of counts. This sequence joins TRBV7-9 and TRBJ2-7, with D perhaps assigned TRBD1 or TRBD2 (5 bases each). V lost 5 bases and J 1 base, leaving 21 bases between the germline ends. CDR3 length equals 17 residues. Germline V lookup: CDR1 SEHNR, CDR2 FQNEAQ (reference sequence). CDR3 protein: CASSHGDVGRGSYEQYF. The CDR3 coding sequence is TGTGCCAGCAGCCACGGGGATGTTGGTAGGGGTTCCTACGAGCAGTACTTC.

This clonotype was found many times. The chain uses TRBV20-1 and TRBJ2-3; TRBD2 matches 9 bases. The germline V gene has CDR1 DFQATT and CDR2 SNEGSKA (reference sequence). The CDR3 sequence is 16 residues long. V was clipped by 0 bases and J by 4 bases; unmatched bases: 8. The CDR3 nucleotides read TGCAGTGCTAGAGATCTGGCGGGGGGGGCCTCAGATACGCAGTATTTT. Residues: CSARDLAGGASDTQYF.

This clonotype came up a few times. The chain has TRBV20-1 and TRBJ1-1; D might be TRBD1 (5 bases). Trimming removed 6 bases from V and 5 bases from J, with 16 bases in between. The CDR3 contains 13 residues. Germline V gene lookup returns CDR1 DFQATT and CDR2 SNEGSKA (reference sequence). The CDR3 reads CSAPAGPGTEAFF. CDR3 in DNA: TGCAGTGCCCCCGCAGGGCCCGGGACTGAAGCTTTCTTT.